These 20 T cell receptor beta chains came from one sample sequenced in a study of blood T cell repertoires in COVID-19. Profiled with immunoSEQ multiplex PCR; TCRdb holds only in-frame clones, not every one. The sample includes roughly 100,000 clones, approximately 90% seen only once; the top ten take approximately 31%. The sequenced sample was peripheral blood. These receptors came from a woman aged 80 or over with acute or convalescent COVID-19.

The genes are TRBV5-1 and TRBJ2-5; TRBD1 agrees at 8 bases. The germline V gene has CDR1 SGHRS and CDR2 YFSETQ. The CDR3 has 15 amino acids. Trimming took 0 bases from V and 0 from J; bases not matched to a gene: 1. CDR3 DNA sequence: TGCGCCAGCAGCTTGGGGACAGGGTACCAAGAGACCCAGTACTTC. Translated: CASSLGTGYQETQYF.

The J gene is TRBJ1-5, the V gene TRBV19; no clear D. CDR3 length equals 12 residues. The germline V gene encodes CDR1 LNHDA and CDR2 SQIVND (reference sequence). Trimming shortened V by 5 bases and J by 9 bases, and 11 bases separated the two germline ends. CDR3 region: CASSVPGLPQHF. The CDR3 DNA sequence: TGTGCCAGTAGTGTCCCGGGATTGCCCCAGCATTTT.

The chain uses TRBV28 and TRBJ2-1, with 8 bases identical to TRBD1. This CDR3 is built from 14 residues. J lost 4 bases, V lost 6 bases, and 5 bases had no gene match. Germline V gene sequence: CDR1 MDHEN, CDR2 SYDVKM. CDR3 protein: CASRTGGRYNEQFF. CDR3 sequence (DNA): TGTGCCAGCAGAACAGGGGGACGGTACAATGAGCAGTTCTTC.

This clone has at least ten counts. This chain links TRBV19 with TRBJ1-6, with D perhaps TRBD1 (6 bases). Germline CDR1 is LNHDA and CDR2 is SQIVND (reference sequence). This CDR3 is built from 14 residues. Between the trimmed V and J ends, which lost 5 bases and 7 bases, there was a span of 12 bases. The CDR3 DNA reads TGTGCCAGTAGTCCAGGGGAGTACAATTCACCCCTCCACTTT. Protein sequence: CASSPGEYNSPLHF.

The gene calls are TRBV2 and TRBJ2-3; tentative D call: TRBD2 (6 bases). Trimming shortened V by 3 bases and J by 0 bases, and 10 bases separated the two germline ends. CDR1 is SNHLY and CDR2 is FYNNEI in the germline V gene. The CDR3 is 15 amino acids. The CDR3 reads CASSDWGDSTDTQYF. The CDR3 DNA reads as TGTGCCAGCAGTGATTGGGGGGACAGCACAGATACGCAGTATTTT.

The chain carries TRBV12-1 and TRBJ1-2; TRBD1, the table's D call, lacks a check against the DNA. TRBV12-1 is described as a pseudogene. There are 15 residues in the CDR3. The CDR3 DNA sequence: TGTGCCAGCAGCTTTGAGACGGCCAGGGGGCTTGGCTACACCTTC. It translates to CASSFETARGLGYTF.

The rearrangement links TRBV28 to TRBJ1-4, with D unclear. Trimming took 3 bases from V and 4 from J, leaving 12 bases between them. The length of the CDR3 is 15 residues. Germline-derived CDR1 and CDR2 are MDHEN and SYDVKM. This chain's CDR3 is CASSFPLAGNEKLFF. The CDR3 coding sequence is TGTGCCAGCAGTTTCCCCTTGGCTGGTAATGAAAAACTGTTTTTT.

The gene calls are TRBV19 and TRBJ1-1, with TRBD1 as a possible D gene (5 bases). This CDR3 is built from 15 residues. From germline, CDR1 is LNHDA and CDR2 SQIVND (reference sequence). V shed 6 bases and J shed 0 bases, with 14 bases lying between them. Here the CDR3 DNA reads TGTGCCAGTAGAGAGGACGGGGGAATGAACACTGAAGCTTTCTTT. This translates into CASREDGGMNTEAFF.

CDR3 in amino acids: CSASALNQPQHF. DNA for the CDR3: TGCAGTGCTAGTGCACTGAATCAGCCCCAGCATTTT. The chain links TRBV20-1 to TRBJ1-5, with D unclear. The CDR3 runs 12 residues. V lost 3 bases and J lost 4, with 7 bases in between. Germline assignment: CDR1 DFQATT and CDR2 SNEGSKA (reference sequence).

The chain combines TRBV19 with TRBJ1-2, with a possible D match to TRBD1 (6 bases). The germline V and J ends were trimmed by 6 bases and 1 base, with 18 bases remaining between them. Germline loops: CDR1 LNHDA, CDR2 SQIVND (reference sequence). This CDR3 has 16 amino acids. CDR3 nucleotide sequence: TGTGCCAGTAGCCGGGACACGCGAAAAAATAACTATGGCTACACCTTC. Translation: CASSRDTRKNNYGYTF.

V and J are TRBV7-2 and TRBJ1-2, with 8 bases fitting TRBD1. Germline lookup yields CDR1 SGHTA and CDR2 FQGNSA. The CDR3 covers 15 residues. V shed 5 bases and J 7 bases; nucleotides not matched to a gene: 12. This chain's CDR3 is CASSPSDRGLGGYTF. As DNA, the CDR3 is TGTGCCAGCAGCCCGTCAGACAGGGGATTGGGTGGCTACACCTTC.

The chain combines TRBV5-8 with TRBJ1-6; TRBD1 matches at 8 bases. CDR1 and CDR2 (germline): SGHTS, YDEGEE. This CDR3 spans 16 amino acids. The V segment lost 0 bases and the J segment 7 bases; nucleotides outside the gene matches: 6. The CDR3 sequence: CASSLAGPGGNSPLHF. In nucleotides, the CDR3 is TGTGCCAGCAGCTTGGCGGGACCAGGGGGCAATTCACCCCTCCACTTT.

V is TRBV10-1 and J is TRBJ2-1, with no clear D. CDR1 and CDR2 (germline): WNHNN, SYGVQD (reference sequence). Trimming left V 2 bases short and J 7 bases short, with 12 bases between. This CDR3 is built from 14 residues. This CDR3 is CASSEATSINEQFF. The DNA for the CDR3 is TGCGCCAGCAGTGAGGCTACCTCTATTAATGAGCAGTTCTTC.

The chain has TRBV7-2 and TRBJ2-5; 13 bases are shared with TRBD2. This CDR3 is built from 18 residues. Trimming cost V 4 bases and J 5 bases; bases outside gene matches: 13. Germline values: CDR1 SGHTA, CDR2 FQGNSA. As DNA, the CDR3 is TGTGCCAGCAGCTCAGGACTAGCGGGGGTCATGCGTGGGGAGACCCAGTACTTC. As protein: CASSSGLAGVMRGETQYF.

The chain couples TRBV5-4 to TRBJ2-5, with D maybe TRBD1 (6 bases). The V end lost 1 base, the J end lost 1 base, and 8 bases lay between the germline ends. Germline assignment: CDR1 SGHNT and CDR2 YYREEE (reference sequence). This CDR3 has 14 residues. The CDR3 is CASSLKGGQETQYF. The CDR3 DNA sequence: TGTGCCAGCAGCTTGAAAGGGGGCCAAGAGACCCAGTACTTC.

The CDR3, as DNA: TGTGCCAGCAGTCAATGGGACAGGATCTACGAGCAGTACTTC. This translates into CASSQWDRIYEQYF. The rearrangement links TRBV27 to TRBJ2-7; the match to TRBD1 covers 8 bases. In germline, CDR1 is MNHEY, CDR2 SMNVEV (reference sequence). The ends lost 5 bases at V and 3 bases at J; junction bases unmatched: 6. CDR3 length equals 14 residues.

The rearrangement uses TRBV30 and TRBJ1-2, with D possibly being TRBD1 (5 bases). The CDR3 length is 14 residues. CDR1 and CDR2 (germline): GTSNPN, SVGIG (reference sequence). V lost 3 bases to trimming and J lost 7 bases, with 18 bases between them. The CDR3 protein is CAWSSGRRTSGYTF. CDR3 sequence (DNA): TGTGCCTGGAGCTCGGGACGCCGGACTAGTGGCTACACCTTC. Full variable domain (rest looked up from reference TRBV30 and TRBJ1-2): SQTIHQWPATLVQPVGSPLSLECTVEGTSNPNLYWYRQAAGRGLQLLFYSVGIGQISSEVPQNLSASRPQDRQFILSSKKLLLSDSGFYLCAWSSGRRTSGYTFGSGTRLTVV.

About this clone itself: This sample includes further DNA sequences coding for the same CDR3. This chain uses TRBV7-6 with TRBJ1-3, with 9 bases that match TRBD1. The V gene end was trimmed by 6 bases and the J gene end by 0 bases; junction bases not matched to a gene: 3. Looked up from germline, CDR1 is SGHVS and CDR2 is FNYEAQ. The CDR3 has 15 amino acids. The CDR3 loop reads CASSATGGSGNTIYF. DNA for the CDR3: TGTGCCAGCAGTGCGACAGGGGGCTCTGGAAACACCATATATTTT.

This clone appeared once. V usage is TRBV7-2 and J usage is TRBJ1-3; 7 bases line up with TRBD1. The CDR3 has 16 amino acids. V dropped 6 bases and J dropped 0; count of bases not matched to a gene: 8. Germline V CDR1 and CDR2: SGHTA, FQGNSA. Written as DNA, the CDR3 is TGTGCCAGCAGTCTACAGGGGACCATCTCTGGAAACACCATATATTTT. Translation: CASSLQGTISGNTIYF.

The DNA for the CDR3 is TGTGCCAGCTCACCCGGACAGGAGACTGAAGCTTTCTTT. Protein product: CASSPGQETEAFF. The chain carries TRBV18 and TRBJ1-1; 7 bases map to TRBD1. Germline CDR1 is KGHSH and CDR2 is LQKENI. Unmatched junction bases numbered 3, after V lost 3 bases and J lost 5 bases. The CDR3 runs 13 residues.